The rows below give T cell receptor beta chains drawn from one sample of a study of identifying expanded T cells in peripheral blood. The data were produced by immunoSEQ multiplex PCR, yet TCRdb's version contains in-frame clones alone and is incomplete. Among roughly 61,000 clones, roughly 90% were seen once, and the ten largest hold about 3.7%. Sequenced input: blood. The origin of the receptors is a person aged 18 to 69 in good health. The conserved cysteine and the conserved F or W are not part of the CDR3 here. Not every row has a clone size; where given, it reads once, few, many or a size class.

j_gene	abundance	len	v_gene	CDR3aa
TRBJ2-7	-	13	TRBV19	ASSRDPRDSAEQY
TRBJ1-3	few	15	TRBV4-3	ASSQAETGGFGNTIY
TRBJ2-7	-	12	TRBV18	ASSPPSGVDEQY
TRBJ1-5	-	13	TRBV5-1	ASSLAGGGNQPQH
TRBJ2-2	-	12	TRBV6-1	ASSERPNTGELF
TRBJ2-7	-	15	TRBV5-5	ASSLFETSGSMGEQY
TRBJ1-2	-	15	TRBV14	ASSLQKTGLSNYGYT
TRBJ2-5	once	11	TRBV7-2	ASSSSGVKTQY
TRBJ2-3	-	14	TRBV2	ASSELGGFGTDTQY
TRBJ2-7	-	13	TRBV5-6	ASSSTGTGSYEQY
TRBJ2-7	-	17	TRBV21-1	ASSKPRSVGVAGYYEQY
TRBJ2-5	-	12	TRBV25-1	ASSPDTLQETQY
TRBJ2-1	-	12	TRBV5-1	ASGSGGADNEQF
TRBJ2-3	-	13	TRBV27	ASSHRGLGTDTQY
TRBJ2-5	-	16	TRBV4-1	ASSQRLGTSGDRETQY
TRBJ1-2	-	11	TRBV5-4	ASSQGTKGGYT
TRBJ2-7	-	11	TRBV19	ASSRTSGYEQY
TRBJ1-3	-	15	TRBV4-2	ASSQDLARSSGNTIY
TRBJ2-7	-	12	TRBV18	ASSPPGTNYEQY
TRBJ2-7	-	11	TRBV6-5	ASSYTYRGEQY
TRBJ2-7	-	9	TRBV5-6	ASRDSYEQY
TRBJ2-5	-	13	TRBV18	ASSPPSQGGETQY
TRBJ1-2	-	13	TRBV28	ASSLGYRDNYGYT
TRBJ2-7	-	12	TRBV7-9	ASSLGAGAYEQY
TRBJ2-5	-	15	TRBV5-1	ASSLGMFQRNQETQY
TRBJ2-2	-	15	TRBV7-2	ASSLVRPGLGGGELF
TRBJ1-1	-	11	TRBV6-4	ASSDEGGTEAF
TRBJ1-2	once	11	TRBV6-6	ASSPTAAGSYT
TRBJ1-3	-	13	TRBV2	ASSPRQGTGNTIY
TRBJ2-2	-	13	TRBV4-3	ASSQQDLNTGELF
TRBJ1-2	-	11	TRBV6-1	ASSQGAAYGYT
TRBJ1-4	once	12	TRBV7-2	ASSLRQGSEKLF
TRBJ1-1	-	12	TRBV27	ASSPFSVSTEAF
TRBJ2-3	-	15	TRBV19	ASTRLAGGPNADTQY
TRBJ1-6	-	16	TRBV13	ASSFRGEKGLYNSPLH
TRBJ2-1	-	16	TRBV7-2	ASSPRASGRTYYNEQF
TRBJ2-1	-	13	TRBV5-6	ASSTVEQADNEQF
TRBJ2-1	-	13	TRBV5-5	ASSLGDTTRREQF
TRBJ2-1	-	14	TRBV5-6	ASSQKGQGYYNEQF
TRBJ2-5	-	13	TRBV11-2	ASSLGAKLQETQY
TRBJ1-2	-	12	TRBV6-5	ASRRSGPGYGYT
TRBJ1-1	-	15	TRBV4-3	ASSPGTGGGWGTEAF
TRBJ1-3	-	14	TRBV6-5	ASSYGDRDSGNTIY
TRBJ2-7	-	11	TRBV19	ASSKVNAYEQY
TRBJ2-1	-	11	TRBV2	ASSASRVQEQF
TRBJ2-2	once	15	TRBV11-2	ASSPLPPTAIWGELF
TRBJ1-2	-	14	TRBV9	ASRGRGQGPLRGYT
TRBJ1-4	-	13	TRBV10-3	AISENPGIGEKLF
TRBJ1-1	once	11	TRBV30	AWSGRSNTEAF
TRBJ1-6	-	14	TRBV6-5	ASSYQGGELSSPLH
TRBJ2-7	-	9	TRBV7-8	ASSLRSEQY
TRBJ2-7	-	15	TRBV5-4	ASSLPGQIGDPYEQY
TRBJ2-2	-	14	TRBV4-2	ASSQDEVSGIGELF
TRBJ2-7	-	13	TRBV7-8	ASSLRFDKTYEQY